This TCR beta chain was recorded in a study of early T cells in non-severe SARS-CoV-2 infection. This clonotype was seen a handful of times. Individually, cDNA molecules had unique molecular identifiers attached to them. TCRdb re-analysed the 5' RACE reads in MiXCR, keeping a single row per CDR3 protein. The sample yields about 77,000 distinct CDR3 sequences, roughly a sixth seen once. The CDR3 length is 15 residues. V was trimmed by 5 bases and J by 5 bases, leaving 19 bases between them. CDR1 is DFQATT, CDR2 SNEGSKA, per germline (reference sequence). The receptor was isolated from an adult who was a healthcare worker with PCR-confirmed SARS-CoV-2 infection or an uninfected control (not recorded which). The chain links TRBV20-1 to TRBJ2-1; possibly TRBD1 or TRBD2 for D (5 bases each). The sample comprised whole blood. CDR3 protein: CSAVYEGTLNNEQFF. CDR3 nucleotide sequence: TGCAGTGCTGTCTACGAGGGGACCCTGAACAATGAGCAGTTCTTC.